Below, 27 T cell receptor beta chains from the same sample are listed, as sequenced in a study of blood T cell repertoires in COVID-19. The assay was immunoSEQ multiplex PCR, and TCRdb's table has in-frame clones only and misses some. The sample includes 350,000 or so clones, around 86% of them seen just once. Input material: PBMCs or T cells enriched from blood (not recorded which). The receptors stem from a middle-aged woman with acute COVID-19.

This clone was seen once. The V gene is TRBV7-2, the J gene TRBJ2-2; maybe TRBD2 (6 bases). V was clipped by 5 bases and J by 1 base, with 14 bases between them. Per the germline V gene, CDR1 is SGHTA and CDR2 is FQGNSA. The CDR3 runs to 16 residues. DNA of the CDR3: TGTGCCAGCAGCAATAGAGGGACTTGGAACACCGGGGAGCTGTTTTTT. It yields the protein CASSNRGTWNTGELFF.

The chain joins TRBV2 to TRBJ2-3, with TRBD2 matching over 14 bases. The CDR3 loop spans 19 amino acids. The ends lost 10 bases at V and 2 bases at J; junction bases unmatched: 17. Germline values: CDR1 SNHLY, CDR2 FYNNEI. Here the CDR3 reads CATHSGTSGSSGHTDTQYF. The CDR3 region has the DNA TGTGCCACCCATTCCGGGACTAGCGGGAGTAGTGGACACACAGATACGCAGTATTTT.

Worth noting for this clone: A read error may account for a junction end that differs from germline. The chain combines TRBV27 with TRBJ2-1; 11 bases are shared with TRBD1. The CDR3 runs 17 residues. Germline V gives CDR1 MNHEY, CDR2 SMNVEV (reference sequence). The CDR3 spells CASSLGSRTGGYIEQFF. CDR3 DNA: TGTGCCAGCAGTTTAGGATCACGGACAGGGGGCTACATTGAGCAGTTCTTC.

J is TRBJ1-1 and V is TRBV5-8; the D is unclear. Germline CDR1 is SGHTS and CDR2 is YDEGEE. This CDR3 comprises 14 residues. V lost 0 bases and J 2 bases, leaving 8 bases between the germline ends. This chain's CDR3 is CASSLGNVNTEAFF. The CDR3 coding sequence is TGTGCCAGCAGCTTGGGTAATGTAAACACTGAAGCTTTCTTT.

This clone was seen only once. This sample includes further DNA sequences coding for the same CDR3. The rearrangement uses TRBV9 and TRBJ1-2, with 9 positions matching TRBD1. In germline, CDR1 is SGDLS, CDR2 YYNGEE. The CDR3 is 13 residues long. J lost 5 bases, V lost 4 bases, and 3 bases had no gene match. The CDR3: CASSPDRGYGYTF. In DNA, the CDR3 is TGTGCCAGCAGCCCGGACAGGGGTTATGGCTACACCTTC.

V is TRBV7-8 and J is TRBJ2-5, with 11 bases matching TRBD2. Germline V gives CDR1 SGHVS, CDR2 FQNEAQ. J was trimmed by 1 base and V by 5 bases; bases with no gene match: 6. The CDR3 consists of 16 residues. This CDR3 reads CASSVLAGARQETQYF. In DNA, the CDR3 is TGTGCCAGCAGCGTACTAGCGGGGGCCCGCCAAGAGACCCAGTACTTC. Combining the CDR3 with reference TRBV7-8 and TRBJ2-5 gives the whole variable domain GAGVSQSPRYKVAKRGQDVALRCDPISGHVSLFWYQQALGQGPEFLTYFQNEAQLDKSGLPSDRFFAERPEGSVSTLKIQRTQQEDSAVYLCASSVLAGARQETQYFGPGTRLLVL.

The chain carries TRBV19 and TRBJ1-2; TRBD1 matches at 8 bases. CDR1 and CDR2 (germline): LNHDA, SQIVND (reference sequence). Losses at the gene ends were 7 bases for V and 4 bases for J; bases not matched to a gene: 8. The CDR3 runs to 14 residues. CDR3 coding DNA: TGTGCCAGTACCCCTACGGACAGGGCCTATGGCTACACCTTC. It yields the protein CASTPTDRAYGYTF.

This chain connects TRBV28 to TRBJ1-2; 8 nucleotides line up with TRBD1. Germline V gene sequence: CDR1 MDHEN, CDR2 SYDVKM. This CDR3 is built from 14 residues. V was pared by 3 bases and J by 9 bases, with 9 bases of the junction left unmatched. CDR3 in amino acids: CASSLRTGRGSYTF. DNA of the CDR3: TGTGCCAGCAGTTTGAGGACAGGGAGGGGCAGCTACACCTTC.

A few counts support this clone. CDR3: CASSWSLATSTDTQYF. CDR3 nucleotide sequence: TGTGCCAGCAGTTGGTCACTAGCGACTAGCACAGATACGCAGTATTTT. J is TRBJ2-3 and V is TRBV6-5, with 7 bases fitting TRBD2. V lost 4 bases to trimming and J lost 0 bases; unmatched junction nucleotides: 7. Germline lookup yields CDR1 MNHEY and CDR2 SVGAGI. This CDR3 contains 16 residues.

The chain couples TRBV19 to TRBJ1-2; no reliable D call. V gave up 5 bases and J gave up 9 bases, with 16 bases separating them. The CDR3 has 13 residues. CDR1 and CDR2 (germline): LNHDA, SQIVND (reference sequence). CDR3 residues: CASSPPYDASYTF. In DNA, the CDR3 is TGTGCCAGTAGTCCCCCTTATGATGCTAGCTACACCTTC. The variable domain in full, completed from reference TRBV19 and TRBJ1-2, reads DGGITQSPKYLFRKEGQNVTLSCEQNLNHDAMYWYRQDPGQGLRLIYYSQIVNDFQKGDIAEGYSVSREKKESFPLTVTSAQKNPTAFYLCASSPPYDASYTFGSGTRLTVV.

This clone occurred once. J is TRBJ1-3 and V is TRBV4-1, with 10 bases aligning to TRBD1. The V segment lost 1 base and the J segment 1 base; nucleotides outside the gene matches: 1. This CDR3 comprises 16 residues. Per the germline V gene, CDR1 is MGHRA and CDR2 is YSYEKL. For the CDR3, the DNA is TGCGCCAGCAGCCAAGGGGACAGGGGTTCTGGAAACACCATATATTTT. Translation: CASSQGDRGSGNTIYF.

The V call is TRBV7-9, the J call TRBJ2-3; 8 bases are a match to TRBD2. This CDR3 contains 17 residues. Germline V gene lookup returns CDR1 SEHNR and CDR2 FQNEAQ (reference sequence). The ends lost 5 bases at V and 0 bases at J; junction bases unmatched: 10. CDR3 protein: CASSHPPGGKSTDTQYF. In nucleotides, the CDR3 is TGTGCCAGCAGCCACCCCCCGGGGGGGAAAAGCACAGATACGCAGTATTTT.

Only a few counts were recorded for this clone. This chain uses TRBV5-1 with TRBJ1-6; 8 bases agree with TRBD1. V lost 2 bases to trimming and J lost 10 bases; unmatched junction nucleotides: 11. CDR3 length: 16 amino acids. Germline lookup yields CDR1 SGHRS and CDR2 YFSETQ. CDR3: CASSFQGAVSGSPLHF. The CDR3 DNA is TGCGCCAGCAGCTTCCAGGGGGCTGTTTCTGGCTCACCCCTCCACTTT. The full variable domain, completed using reference TRBV5-1 and TRBJ1-6, is KAGVTQTPRYLIKTRGQQVTLSCSPISGHRSVSWYQQTPGQGLQFLFEYFSETQRNKGNFPGRFSGRQFSNSRSEMNVSTLELGDSALYLCASSFQGAVSGSPLHFGNGTRLTVT.

The rearrangement links TRBV2 to TRBJ2-1; D is undetermined. The V end was cut by 5 bases, the J end by 5 bases, with 16 bases between. Per the germline V gene, CDR1 is SNHLY and CDR2 is FYNNEI. CDR3 length: 15 residues. The CDR3 nucleotides read TGTGCCAGCAGTCCCGGAGAATGGGTTAACAATGAGCAGTTCTTC. This sequence encodes CASSPGEWVNNEQFF.

A single count supports this clone. The chain carries TRBV7-9 and TRBJ2-3; D remains ambiguous. The CDR3 is 18 amino acids. V was trimmed by 5 bases and J by 2 bases, leaving 23 bases between them. Germline V gene data show CDR1 as SEHNR and CDR2 as FQNEAQ (reference sequence). The CDR3 region is CASSGNTKATSPTDTQYF. The CDR3 DNA sequence: TGTGCCAGCAGCGGAAATACCAAGGCGACATCCCCCACAGATACGCAGTATTTT.

V is TRBV3-1 (or the pseudogene TRBV3-2) and J is TRBJ2-3, with TRBD2 matching 13 bases. V shed 3 bases, J shed 10 bases, and the junction held 16 bases outside the gene matches. This CDR3 spans 18 amino acids. Germline CDR1 LGHDT, CDR2 YNNKEL (reference sequence). This CDR3 is CASSHSPGLAGPNSPQYF. The DNA for the CDR3 is TGTGCCAGCAGCCACTCCCCGGGACTAGCGGGGCCGAACTCTCCGCAGTATTTT.

This chain joins TRBV9 and TRBJ1-6, with TRBD1 as a possible D gene (5 bases). V was shortened by 4 bases and J by 9 bases, with 17 bases between the two germline ends. Germline V CDR1 and CDR2: SGDLS, YYNGEE. This CDR3 is 15 amino acids long. The CDR3: CASSPGATSFSPLHF. The CDR3 DNA sequence: TGTGCCAGCAGCCCTGGGGCTACCTCTTTTTCACCCCTCCACTTT.

The chain combines TRBV14 with TRBJ1-3; D ambiguous. Germline-derived CDR1 and CDR2 are SGHDN and FVKESK. The CDR3 length is 16 residues. Trimming removed 4 bases at V and 2 bases at J, with 15 bases between. The DNA for the CDR3 is TGTGCCAGCAGCCCGCGCGGGATGGTCCCTGGAAACACCATATATTTT. The encoded protein is CASSPRGMVPGNTIYF.

The chain has TRBV7-8 and TRBJ2-2; D is possibly TRBD2 (5 bases). Trimming took 5 bases from V and 4 from J, leaving 8 bases between them. Germline CDR1 and CDR2: SGHVS and FQNEAQ. This CDR3 region has 13 residues. CDR3 sequence: CASSGSTTGELFF. The CDR3 DNA reads as TGTGCCAGCAGCGGGAGCACCACCGGGGAGCTGTTTTTT.

The chain couples TRBV5-1 to TRBJ2-1, with TRBD2 matching 15 bases. Germline V gene sequence: CDR1 SGHRS, CDR2 YFSETQ. The V segment lost 9 bases and the J segment 5 bases; nucleotides outside the gene matches: 6. The CDR3 contains 15 residues. This CDR3 reads CANGLAGGSNNEQFF. CDR3 coding DNA: TGCGCCAACGGACTAGCGGGGGGGAGTAACAATGAGCAGTTCTTC.

The chain is built from TRBV2 and TRBJ2-7, with 10 bases fitting TRBD1. Germline V gene sequence: CDR1 SNHLY, CDR2 FYNNEI. Unmatched junction bases numbered 4, after V lost 6 bases and J lost 2 bases. This CDR3 is 14 amino acids long. The CDR3 nucleotides read TGTGCCAGCAGAAGGGACAGGGGAACCTACGAGCAGTACTTC. Translated: CASRRDRGTYEQYF.

The chain carries TRBV5-6 and TRBJ1-5; 7 bases line up with TRBD1. CDR1 is SGHDT, CDR2 YYEEEE, per germline. Trimming cost V 0 bases and J 3 bases; bases outside gene matches: 6. The CDR3 is 16 amino acids. CDR3 nucleotides: TGTGCCAGCAGCTTGGGGGGAGGACAGGCCAATCAGCCCCAGCATTTT. Its protein is CASSLGGGQANQPQHF.

The chain has TRBV27 and TRBJ2-7; 7 bases are a match to TRBD1. Trimming at V came to 0 bases and at J to 2 bases, leaving 1 base not matched to a gene. There are 14 residues in the CDR3. Germline loops: CDR1 MNHEY, CDR2 SMNVEV (reference sequence). The CDR3 loop reads CASSLSGQAYEQYF. The CDR3 DNA sequence: TGTGCCAGCAGTTTATCTGGACAGGCCTACGAGCAGTACTTC.

The chain employs TRBV10-3 and TRBJ1-2, with D maybe TRBD1 (5 bases). The V end lost 3 bases, the J end lost 7 bases, and 15 bases lay between the germline ends. This CDR3 region has 14 residues. The germline V gene has CDR1 ENHRY and CDR2 SYGVKD. The CDR3 reads CAISDDSRVAGYTF. The CDR3 bases are TGTGCCATCAGTGATGACAGTAGGGTGGCTGGCTACACCTTC.

V gene TRBV18 combines with J gene TRBJ2-2, with 7 bases that match TRBD2. Germline loops: CDR1 KGHSH, CDR2 LQKENI. Trimming cost V 1 base and J 1 base; bases outside gene matches: 3. CDR3 length: 16 residues. DNA for the CDR3: TGTGCCAGCTCACCACTCTTAGCGGGGAACACCGGGGAGCTGTTTTTT. Protein sequence: CASSPLLAGNTGELFF.

The J gene is TRBJ2-7, the V gene TRBV7-2, with 12 bases that match TRBD2. The CDR3 totals 14 residues. CDR1 is SGHTA and CDR2 is FQGNSA in the germline V gene. The V and J ends lost 2 bases and 11 bases, in that order; junction bases with no gene match: 7. CDR3 sequence (DNA): TGTGCCAGCAGCTTATATCCTAGCGGGGGGGAGGAGTACTTC. This codes for CASSLYPSGGEEYF.

Only a few counts were recorded for this clone. This rearrangement joins TRBV3-1 (or the pseudogene TRBV3-2) to TRBJ1-5; D not resolved. CDR1 is LGHDT and CDR2 is YNNKEL in the germline V gene (reference sequence). The CDR3 has 13 amino acids. The V gene lost 0 bases and the J gene lost 7 bases, with 7 bases spanning the gap. The CDR3 reads CASSQDLRQPQHF. The CDR3 nucleotides are TGTGCCAGCAGCCAAGATTTACGGCAGCCCCAGCATTTT.